Described below is a single T cell receptor beta chain sequence and its context. Its antigen remains unknown. TCRdb's copy holds only in-frame clones and misses some; the assay was immunoSEQ multiplex PCR. The sample comprises tens of thousands of clones, more than 85% of which are singletons, and approximately 0.5% rests with the top ten. This sample is drawn from a study of Tregs in tolerant kidney transplant recipients. Study-level findings and limits: For some patients, primers changed over time, blocking nucleotide-level comparison.

V lost 3 bases to trimming and J lost 0 bases, with 7 bases between them. The CDR3 totals 14 residues. Germline values: CDR1 SGDLS, CDR2 YYNGEE. This sample comprised CD4+ T cells from blood, obtained before the transplant. This TCR derives from a human donor who received a combined kidney and bone marrow transplant. This chain links TRBV9 with TRBJ1-3; D is ambiguous. CDR3: CASSDPSSGNTIYF. The CDR3 coding sequence is TGTGCCAGCAGCGATCCCAGCTCTGGAAACACCATATATTTT.